The source of this TCR beta chain is a study of Ad26.COV2.S vaccination and SARS-CoV-2 variants. Study information: Dosing was one shot or two shots 56 days apart.

The treatment: roughly 19 received Ad26.COV2.S at low or high dose, single or two shots; 5 received placebo; per-sample allocation not given. Sampling occurred on day 63 after the first vaccine or placebo injection. The vaccine delivered Wuhan-strain SARS-CoV-2 spike through an Ad26 vector. Assay used: immunoSEQ multiplex PCR; TCRdb lists only in-frame clones, some missing. The table records a few hundred thousand clones, 75% to 90% of them present only once. The TCR sequence derives from a person aged 18-60 years who received the Ad26.COV2.S COVID-19 vaccine or a placebo. This specimen was peripheral blood, taken in a trial of Ad26.COV2.S vaccine versus placebo.

The CDR3 DNA reads TGTGCCAGCTCACCCAGGGCGTTAGTTGGCTACACCTTC. As protein: CASSPRALVGYTF. The chain recombines TRBV18 with TRBJ1-2; possibly TRBD1 for D (5 bases). The V gene lost 3 bases and the J gene lost 7 bases, with 12 bases spanning the gap. The length of the CDR3 is 13 residues. Germline lookup yields CDR1 KGHSH and CDR2 LQKENI.